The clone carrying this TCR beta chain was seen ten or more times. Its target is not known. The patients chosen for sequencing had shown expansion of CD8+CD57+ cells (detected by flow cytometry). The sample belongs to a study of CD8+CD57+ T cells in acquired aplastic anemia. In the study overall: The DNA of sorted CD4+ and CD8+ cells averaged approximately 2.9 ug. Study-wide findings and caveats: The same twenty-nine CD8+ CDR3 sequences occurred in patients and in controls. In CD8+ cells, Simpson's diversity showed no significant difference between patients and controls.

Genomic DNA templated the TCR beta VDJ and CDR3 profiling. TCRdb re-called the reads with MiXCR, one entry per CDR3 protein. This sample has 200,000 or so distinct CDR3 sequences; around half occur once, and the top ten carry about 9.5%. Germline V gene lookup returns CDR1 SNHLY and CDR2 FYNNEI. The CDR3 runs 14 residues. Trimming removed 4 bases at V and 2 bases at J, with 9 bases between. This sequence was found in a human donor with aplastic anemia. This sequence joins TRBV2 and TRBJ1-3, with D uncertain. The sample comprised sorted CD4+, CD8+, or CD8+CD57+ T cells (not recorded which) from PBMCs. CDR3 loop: CASSGTLTGNTIYF. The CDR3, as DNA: TGTGCCAGCAGTGGGACTTTGACTGGAAACACCATATATTTT. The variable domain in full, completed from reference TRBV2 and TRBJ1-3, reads EPEVTQTPSHQVTQMGQEVILRCVPISNHLYFYWYRQILGQKVEFLVSFYNNEISEKSEIFDDQFSVERPDGSNFTLKIRSTKLEDSAMYFCASSGTLTGNTIYFGEGSWLTVV.